This entry lists 8 T cell receptor beta chains sequenced from one sample in a study of early T cells in non-severe SARS-CoV-2 infection. In TCRdb, the 5' RACE reads were re-called with MiXCR into one record per CDR3 protein. The data show about 62,000 distinct CDR3 sequences, approximately 9% seen once. Specimen: whole blood. The source of these receptors is an adult who was a healthcare worker with PCR-confirmed SARS-CoV-2 infection or an uninfected control (not recorded which).

The chain carries TRBV5-1 and TRBJ2-5, with D possibly matching TRBD2 (6 bases). The V gene's germline CDR1 is SGHRS and CDR2 YFSETQ. The CDR3 loop spans 16 amino acids. V was cut by 4 bases and J by 1 base, with 17 bases left in between. The CDR3 DNA is TGCGCCAGCAGCCCGACGCCCGCGGGGATCCAAGAGACCCAGTACTTC. Translating gives CASSPTPAGIQETQYF.

This clonotype was counted a few times. The V and J genes are TRBV20-1 and TRBJ2-4; 8 bases align to TRBD1. The CDR3 has 16 residues. V gave up 3 bases and J gave up 1 base; unmatched junction bases: 8. CDR1 and CDR2 (germline): DFQATT, SNEGSKA (reference sequence). CDR3 in DNA: TGCAGTGCTAGGGGAACACAGGGGGTGGCCAAAAACATTCAGTACTTC. Its translation is CSARGTQGVAKNIQYF.

This clonotype was detected many times. The chain carries TRBV14 and TRBJ1-4; D gene ambiguous. The CDR3 consists of 12 residues. Germline V lookup: CDR1 SGHDN, CDR2 FVKESK. Deletions cut 3 bases from V and 6 bases from J, with 5 bases between. This CDR3 reads CASSQGYEKLFF. The CDR3 nucleotides read TGTGCCAGCAGCCAGGGATATGAAAAACTGTTTTTT.

This clonotype appeared many times. The V call is TRBV2, the J call TRBJ1-2, with TRBD1 identical over 12 bases. Looked up from germline, CDR1 is SNHLY and CDR2 is FYNNEI. Germline trimming cut 3 bases from V and 4 bases from J; bases unmatched to any gene: 3. The CDR3 length is 15 residues. In DNA, the CDR3 is TGTGCCAGCAGTGATGGGACAGGGGGCGGCTATGGCTACACCTTC. Translation gives CASSDGTGGGYGYTF.

This clonotype was detected ten times or more. V and J are TRBV2 and TRBJ2-7, with D tentatively TRBD1 (6 bases). CDR3 length equals 14 residues. Deletions cut 7 bases from V and 3 bases from J, with 16 bases between. CDR1 is SNHLY, CDR2 FYNNEI, per germline. CDR3: CASKARGVNYEQYV. The CDR3 DNA sequence: TGTGCCAGCAAAGCCAGGGGCGTAAACTACGAGCAGTACGTC.

The V and J genes are TRBV21-1 and TRBJ1-5; the table's D call, TRBD1, has no DNA check behind it. TRBV21-1 constitutes a pseudogene. This CDR3 has 16 residues. The CDR3 loop is CASSKIVSGSGQPQHF. The CDR3 region has the DNA TGTGCCAGCAGCAAGATCGTGTCAGGGTCTGGTCAGCCCCAGCATTTT.

V is TRBV29-1 and J is TRBJ1-4; D is uncertain. V gave up 2 bases and J gave up 2 bases, with 15 bases separating them. The V gene's germline CDR1 is SQVTM and CDR2 ANQGSEA. CDR3 length equals 16 residues. CDR3 protein: CSVELAYSGTNEKLFF. The CDR3 DNA reads as TGCAGCGTTGAATTAGCTTATTCGGGGACTAATGAAAAACTGTTTTTT.

This clonotype was observed many times. The genes are TRBV12-3 or TRBV12-4 and TRBJ2-2; 7 bases agree with TRBD1. The J segment lost 5 bases and the V segment lost 5 bases, leaving 8 bases of the junction unmatched. CDR3 size: 15 residues. CDR3 DNA: TGTGCCAGCAGTGTCGGGACAGCTGAAACCGGGGAGCTGTTTTTT. This gives the protein CASSVGTAETGELFF.